The source of this T cell receptor beta chain is a study of T cell responses to AZD1222 COVID-19 vaccine. Study results and caveats: Clonal diversity may have been underestimated, and the donors were mostly white British, with more females than males. With two AZD1222 doses given, Spike-specific TCR breadth and depth both rose. The peak T cell response came first, and repertoires were sampled only after it.

Comments on this clone: Its target is not known.

Sequencing used immunoSEQ multiplex PCR; TCRdb keeps in-frame clones, though not all of them. Of approximately 120,000 clones in the sample, about 85% were seen once. The sequencing here drew on peripheral blood, taken on day 0 of AZD1222 vaccination. This TCR was recovered from an adult in good health.

Here the CDR3 reads CASSGRGGGQPQHF. CDR3 bases: TGTGCCAGCAGTGGACGGGGGGGCGGTCAGCCCCAGCATTTT. This chain joins TRBV2 and TRBJ1-5; D perhaps matches TRBD1 (6 bases). Germline CDR1 and CDR2: SNHLY and FYNNEI. The V end was cut by 4 bases, the J end by 6 bases, with 13 bases between. The CDR3 is 14 amino acids.